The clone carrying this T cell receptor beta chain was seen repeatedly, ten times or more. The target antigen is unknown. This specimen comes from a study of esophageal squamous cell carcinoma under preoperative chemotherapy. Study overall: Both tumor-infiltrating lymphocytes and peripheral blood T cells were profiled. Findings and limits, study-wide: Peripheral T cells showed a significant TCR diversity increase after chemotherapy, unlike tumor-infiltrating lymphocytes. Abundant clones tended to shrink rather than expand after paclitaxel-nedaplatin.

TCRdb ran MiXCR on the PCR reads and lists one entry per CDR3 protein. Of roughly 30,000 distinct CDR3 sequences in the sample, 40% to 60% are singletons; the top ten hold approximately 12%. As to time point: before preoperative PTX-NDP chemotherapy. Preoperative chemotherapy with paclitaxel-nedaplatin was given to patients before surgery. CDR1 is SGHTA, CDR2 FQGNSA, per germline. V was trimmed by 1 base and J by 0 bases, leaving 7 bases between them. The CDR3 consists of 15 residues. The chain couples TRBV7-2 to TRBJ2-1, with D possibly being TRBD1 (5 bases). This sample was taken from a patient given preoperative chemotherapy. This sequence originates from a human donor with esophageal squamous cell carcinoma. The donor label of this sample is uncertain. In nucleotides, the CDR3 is TGTGCCAGCAGCTTAGACACAGGCTCCTACAATGAGCAGTTCTTC. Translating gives CASSLDTGSYNEQFF.